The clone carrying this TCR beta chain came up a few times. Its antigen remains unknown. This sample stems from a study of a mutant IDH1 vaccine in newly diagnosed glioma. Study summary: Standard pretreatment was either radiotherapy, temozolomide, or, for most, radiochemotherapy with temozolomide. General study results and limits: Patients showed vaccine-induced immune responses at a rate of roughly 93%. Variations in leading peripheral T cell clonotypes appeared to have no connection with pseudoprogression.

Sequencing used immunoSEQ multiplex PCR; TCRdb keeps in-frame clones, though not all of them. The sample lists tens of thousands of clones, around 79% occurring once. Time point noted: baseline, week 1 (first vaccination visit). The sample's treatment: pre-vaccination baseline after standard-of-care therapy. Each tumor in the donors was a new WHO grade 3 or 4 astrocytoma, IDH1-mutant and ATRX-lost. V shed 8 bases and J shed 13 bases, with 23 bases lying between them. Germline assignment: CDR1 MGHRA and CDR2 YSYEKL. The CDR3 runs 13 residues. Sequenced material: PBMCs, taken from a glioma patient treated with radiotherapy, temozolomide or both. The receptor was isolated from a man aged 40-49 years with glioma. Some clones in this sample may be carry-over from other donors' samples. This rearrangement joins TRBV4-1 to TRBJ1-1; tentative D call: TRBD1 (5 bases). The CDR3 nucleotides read TGCGCCAGCGGCAAGGATGGGGACCGGTCTCATTTCTTT. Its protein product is CASGKDGDRSHFF.